Listed here are 12 T cell receptor beta chains from one sample, sequenced in a study of cytomegalovirus exposure and HLA in healthy donors. PCR amplification relied on 60 Vbeta primers (plus 13 Jbeta primers). Only in-frame clones appear in the TCRdb table, and some are missing; sequencing was by immunoSEQ multiplex PCR. The listing contains tens of thousands of clones. What was sequenced was PBMCs. The receptors shown here come from a girl aged 5-17 years in good health and CMV-seropositive.

This chain connects TRBV5-4 to TRBJ2-5; 10 positions match TRBD1. CDR1 and CDR2 from the germline V gene are SGHNT and YYREEE (reference sequence). CDR3 size: 15 residues. With V trimmed by 2 bases and J by 5 bases, 6 bases remained unmatched. In DNA, the CDR3 is TGTGCCAGCAGCTTTTTGGGACAGGGGCGGGAGACCCAGTACTTC. Translated: CASSFLGQGRETQYF.

This chain's CDR3 is CASIAGGTNTGELFF. DNA of the CDR3: TGTGCCAGTATAGCGGGGGGAACGAACACCGGGGAGCTGTTTTTT. The chain carries TRBV19 and TRBJ2-2; 10 bases map to TRBD2. The germline V gene encodes CDR1 LNHDA and CDR2 SQIVND (reference sequence). Trimming removed 7 bases from V and 0 bases from J; junction bases left unmatched: 2. This CDR3 has 15 residues.

This chain uses TRBV4-3 with TRBJ2-2; 8 positions match TRBD1. V trimming: 0 bases; J trimming: 6 bases; junction bases outside the gene matches: 6. Per the germline V gene, CDR1 is LGHNA and CDR2 is YSLEER. This CDR3 comprises 16 residues. This CDR3 reads CASSQDHDRGPGELFF. CDR3 sequence (DNA): TGCGCCAGCAGCCAAGACCACGACAGGGGACCCGGGGAGCTGTTTTTT.

The chain combines TRBV25-1 with TRBJ2-7; perhaps TRBD2 as D (6 bases). V was clipped by 6 bases and J by 2 bases, with 20 bases between them. Germline V CDR1 and CDR2: MGHDK, SYGVNS. This CDR3 comprises 16 residues. CDR3: CASSPRVGLGAYEQYF. CDR3 DNA: TGTGCCAGCAGCCCCCGGGTGGGACTCGGAGCCTACGAGCAGTACTTC.

The DNA for the CDR3 is TGTGCCAGCAGCTTTTCCGGGGGGGGAGATACGCAGTATTTT. It encodes CASSFSGGGDTQYF. This rearrangement joins TRBV7-3 to TRBJ2-3, with 8 bases aligning to TRBD2. Losses at the gene ends were 3 bases for V and 5 bases for J; bases not matched to a gene: 4. Germline loops: CDR1 SGHTA, CDR2 FQGTGA. This CDR3 contains 14 residues.

The rearrangement uses TRBV6-1 and TRBJ2-5; no definite D call. V lost 6 bases and J lost 5, with 16 bases in between. Germline CDR1 and CDR2: MNHNS and SASEGT. This CDR3 has 14 residues. The CDR3 sequence is CASSILIHGETQYF. CDR3 DNA: TGTGCCAGCAGCATTTTAATACACGGGGAGACCCAGTACTTC.

The chain joins TRBV9 to TRBJ1-3; 10 bases are a match to TRBD1. From germline, CDR1 is SGDLS and CDR2 YYNGEE. CDR3 length: 16 residues. With V trimmed by 3 bases and J by 4 bases, 7 bases remained unmatched. This CDR3 is CASSETGGARGNTIYF. CDR3 nucleotides: TGTGCCAGCAGCGAGACAGGGGGCGCGAGGGGAAACACCATATATTTT.

This sequence joins TRBV4-3 and TRBJ2-7, with D tentatively TRBD1 (7 bases). The CDR3 length is 14 residues. CDR1 LGHNA and CDR2 YSLEER come from the germline V gene. With 2 bases removed from V and 6 bases from J, the gap between germline ends came to 14 bases. This chain's CDR3 is CASSQFRGASEQYF. The DNA for the CDR3 is TGCGCCAGCAGCCAATTCAGGGGGGCTAGCGAGCAGTACTTC.

V and J are TRBV30 and TRBJ1-3; D uncertain. This CDR3 is built from 15 residues. From germline, CDR1 is GTSNPN and CDR2 SVGIG (reference sequence). Trimming shortened V by 2 bases and J by 0 bases, and 11 bases separated the two germline ends. CDR3 bases: TGTGCCTGGAGTAAGAACAGATACTCTGGAAACACCATATATTTT. Translation: CAWSKNRYSGNTIYF.

Written as DNA, the CDR3 is TGCGCCAGCAGCCAAGGACTAGCGGGGGCTACCGGGGAGCTGTTTTTT. This gives the protein CASSQGLAGATGELFF. J is TRBJ2-2 and V is TRBV4-3, with 12 bases matching TRBD2. Germline CDR1 is LGHNA and CDR2 is YSLEER. V was pared by 1 base and J by 5 bases, with 2 bases of the junction left unmatched. The CDR3 has 16 amino acids.

The chain employs TRBV7-3 and TRBJ2-3; the D gene is possibly TRBD1 (6 bases). V was trimmed by 2 bases and J by 11 bases, leaving 17 bases between them. From germline, CDR1 is SGHTA and CDR2 FQGTGA. The CDR3 spans 14 residues. The CDR3 sequence is CASSLSYGTKQQYF. CDR3 bases: TGTGCCAGCAGCTTATCTTACGGGACAAAGCAGCAGTATTTT.

The J gene is TRBJ1-6, the V gene TRBV7-9; tentatively, D is TRBD1 (5 bases). Germline CDR1 is SEHNR and CDR2 is FQNEAQ (reference sequence). V was cut by 2 bases and J by 10 bases, with 15 bases left in between. The CDR3 extends over 15 amino acids. The CDR3 DNA sequence: TGTGCCAGCAGCTTATCCGGACAAGTGGACTCACCCCTCCACTTT. The encoded protein is CASSLSGQVDSPLHF.